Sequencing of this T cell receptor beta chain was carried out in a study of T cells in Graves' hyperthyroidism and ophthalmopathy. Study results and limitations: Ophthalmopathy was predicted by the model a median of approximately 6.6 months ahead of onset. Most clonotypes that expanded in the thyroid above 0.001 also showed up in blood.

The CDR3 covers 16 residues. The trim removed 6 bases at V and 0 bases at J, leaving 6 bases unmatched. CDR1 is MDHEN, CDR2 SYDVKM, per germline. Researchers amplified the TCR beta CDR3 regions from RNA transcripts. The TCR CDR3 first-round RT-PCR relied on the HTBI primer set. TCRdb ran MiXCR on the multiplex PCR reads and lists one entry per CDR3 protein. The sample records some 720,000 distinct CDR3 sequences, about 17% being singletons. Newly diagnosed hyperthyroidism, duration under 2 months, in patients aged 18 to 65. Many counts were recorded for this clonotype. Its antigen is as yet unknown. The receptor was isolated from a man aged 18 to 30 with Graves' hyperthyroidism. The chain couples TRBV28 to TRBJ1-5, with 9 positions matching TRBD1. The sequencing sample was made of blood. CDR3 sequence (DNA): TGTGCCAGCAGGGAGGACAGGGGACATAGCAATCAGCCCCAGCATTTT. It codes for CASREDRGHSNQPQHF.